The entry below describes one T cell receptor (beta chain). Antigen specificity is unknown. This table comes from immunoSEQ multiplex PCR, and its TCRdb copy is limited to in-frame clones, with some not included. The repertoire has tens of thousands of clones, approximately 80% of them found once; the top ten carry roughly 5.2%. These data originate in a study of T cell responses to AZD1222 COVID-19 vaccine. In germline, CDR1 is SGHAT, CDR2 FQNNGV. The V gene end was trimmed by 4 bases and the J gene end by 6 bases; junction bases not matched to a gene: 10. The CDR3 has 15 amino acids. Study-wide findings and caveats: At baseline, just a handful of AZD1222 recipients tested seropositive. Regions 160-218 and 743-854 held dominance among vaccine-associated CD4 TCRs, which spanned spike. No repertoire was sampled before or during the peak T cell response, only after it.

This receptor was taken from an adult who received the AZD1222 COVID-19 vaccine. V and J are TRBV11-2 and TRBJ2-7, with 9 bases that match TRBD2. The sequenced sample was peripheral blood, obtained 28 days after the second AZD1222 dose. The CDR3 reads CASSYFSGSPGEQYF. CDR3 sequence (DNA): TGTGCCAGCAGCTACTTTAGCGGGAGCCCTGGCGAGCAGTACTTC. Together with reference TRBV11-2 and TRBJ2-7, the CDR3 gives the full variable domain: EAGVAQSPRYKIIEKRQSVAFWCNPISGHATLYWYQQILGQGPKLLIQFQNNGVVDDSQLPKDRFSAERLKGVDSTLKIQPAKLEDSAVYLCASSYFSGSPGEQYFGPGTRLTVT.